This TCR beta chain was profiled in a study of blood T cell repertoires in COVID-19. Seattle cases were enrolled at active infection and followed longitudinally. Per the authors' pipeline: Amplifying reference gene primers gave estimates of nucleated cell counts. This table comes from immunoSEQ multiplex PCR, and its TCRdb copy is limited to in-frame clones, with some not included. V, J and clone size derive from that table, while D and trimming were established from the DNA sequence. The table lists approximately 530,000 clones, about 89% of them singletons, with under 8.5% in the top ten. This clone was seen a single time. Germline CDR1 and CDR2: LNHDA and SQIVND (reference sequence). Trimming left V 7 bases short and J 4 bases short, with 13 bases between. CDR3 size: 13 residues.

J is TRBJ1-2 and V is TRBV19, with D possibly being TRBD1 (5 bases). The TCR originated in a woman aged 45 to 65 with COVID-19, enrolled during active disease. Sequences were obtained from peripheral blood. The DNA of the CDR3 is TGTGCCAGTATTTCAGGGATCACCTATGGCTACACCTTC. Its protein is CASISGITYGYTF.